These 30 T cell receptor beta chains came from one sample sequenced in a study of T cell responses to AZD1222 COVID-19 vaccine. Clones were sequenced by immunoSEQ multiplex PCR, and TCRdb holds only the in-frame ones, with some missing. The sample contains about 180,000 clones, 90% to 95% of which appear only once. The sample consisted of peripheral blood, taken 28 days after the second AZD1222 dose. All receptors derive from an adult who received the AZD1222 COVID-19 vaccine.

V and J are TRBV6-5 and TRBJ1-2; TRBD1 is a possible D gene (6 bases). The CDR3 loop spans 14 amino acids. V shed 2 bases and J shed 4 bases, with 11 bases lying between them. Germline assignment: CDR1 MNHEY and CDR2 SVGAGI. CDR3 protein: CASSYQGYGYGYTF. The CDR3 DNA follows: TGTGCCAGCAGTTACCAGGGGTACGGCTATGGCTACACCTTC.

The chain couples TRBV6-6 to TRBJ1-5; 7 bases fit TRBD1. With 2 bases clipped from V and 5 bases from J, the junction kept 6 bases outside the gene matches. Germline values: CDR1 MNHNY, CDR2 SVGAGI (reference sequence). This CDR3 contains 15 residues. CDR3 sequence reads: CASSYAGGGDQPQHF. DNA for the CDR3: TGTGCCAGCAGTTACGCAGGGGGTGGAGATCAGCCCCAGCATTTT.

This chain links TRBV9 with TRBJ1-1; no clear D. V lost 5 bases, J lost 0 bases, and 11 bases lay in between. This CDR3 has 14 amino acids. CDR1 and CDR2 from the germline V gene are SGDLS and YYNGEE. CDR3 protein: CASSEDPLNTEAFF. CDR3 nucleotides: TGTGCCAGCAGTGAAGACCCGCTGAACACTGAAGCTTTCTTT.

V is TRBV25-1 and J is TRBJ2-7; 8 bases map to TRBD1. V lost 1 base, J lost 9 bases, and 8 bases stayed unmatched. Germline CDR1 MGHDK, CDR2 SYGVNS. The CDR3 covers 14 residues. CDR3 protein: CASSEFRTGTLQYF. For the CDR3, the DNA is TGTGCCAGCAGTGAATTTAGGACAGGGACATTGCAGTACTTC.

V and J are TRBV10-3 and TRBJ1-4; TRBD1 might be the D (5 bases). The CDR3 is 14 amino acids. Germline V gene sequence: CDR1 ENHRY, CDR2 SYGVKD. Trimming took 0 bases from V and 7 from J, leaving 9 bases between them. The CDR3 sequence is CAISESEGTEKLFF. CDR3 DNA: TGTGCCATCAGTGAGTCTGAAGGGACTGAAAAACTGTTTTTT.

The genes are TRBV3-1 (or the pseudogene TRBV3-2) and TRBJ2-3; D remains ambiguous. This CDR3 region has 14 residues. V was pared by 4 bases and J by 3 bases, with 11 bases between. CDR1 and CDR2 (germline): LGHDT, YNNKEL (reference sequence). CDR3 in DNA: TGTGCCAGCAGCCCCTCGGGTGGGACAGATACGCAGTATTTT. Translating gives CASSPSGGTDTQYF.

J is TRBJ1-1 and V is TRBV5-1; D not certain. The CDR3 is 14 amino acids. CDR1 is SGHRS, CDR2 YFSETQ, per germline. V lost 4 bases, J lost 6 bases, and 16 bases lay in between. This CDR3 is CASSGEPTRAEAFF. DNA of the CDR3: TGCGCCAGCAGCGGGGAGCCGACGAGAGCTGAAGCTTTCTTT. Complete variable domain (other parts from reference TRBV5-1 and TRBJ1-1): KAGVTQTPRYLIKTRGQQVTLSCSPISGHRSVSWYQQTPGQGLQFLFEYFSETQRNKGNFPGRFSGRQFSNSRSEMNVSTLELGDSALYLCASSGEPTRAEAFFGQGTRLTVV.

The chain links TRBV4-3 to TRBJ2-7; possible D gene TRBD2, 6 bases. The germline V gene encodes CDR1 LGHNA and CDR2 YSLEER. V was trimmed by 1 base and J by 0 bases, leaving 13 bases between them. The CDR3 extends over 16 amino acids. The CDR3 DNA sequence: TGCGCCAGCAGCCAAGGTCCGGGACTTGACTCCTACGAGCAGTACTTC. It specifies CASSQGPGLDSYEQYF.

CDR3 protein: CASSLGQGHTEAFF. CDR3 in DNA: TGTGCCAGCAGCTTAGGACAGGGCCACACTGAAGCTTTCTTT. The chain is built from TRBV7-9 and TRBJ1-1; 7 bases agree with TRBD1. V gave up 1 base and J gave up 3 bases; unmatched junction bases: 2. The germline CDR1 and CDR2 sequences are SEHNR and FQNEAQ (reference sequence). The CDR3 has 14 residues.

The chain uses TRBV2 and TRBJ2-1; 14 positions match TRBD2. Trimming took 7 bases from V and 6 from J; bases not matched to a gene: 11. This CDR3 comprises 17 residues. Germline V CDR1 and CDR2: SNHLY, FYNNEI. The CDR3 sequence is CASKQGLAGVGVNEQFF. The DNA of the CDR3 is TGTGCCAGCAAACAGGGACTAGCGGGAGTGGGGGTCAATGAGCAGTTCTTC.

V usage is TRBV6-2 or TRBV6-3 and J usage is TRBJ1-2, with 10 bases identical to TRBD1. V lost 6 bases to trimming and J lost 2 bases; unmatched junction nucleotides: 12. Per germline, CDR1 MNHEY and CDR2 SVGEGT. The CDR3 loop spans 17 amino acids. The CDR3 loop reads CASSRGWDRGTNYGYTF. CDR3 bases: TGTGCCAGCAGCAGGGGTTGGGACAGGGGAACGAACTATGGCTACACCTTC.

The chain couples TRBV7-9 to TRBJ1-3; tentatively, D is TRBD1 (5 bases). In germline, CDR1 is SEHNR, CDR2 FQNEAQ (reference sequence). Trimming removed 4 bases from V and 5 bases from J, with 9 bases in between. The CDR3 has 13 amino acids. The CDR3 sequence: CASSWDGRNTIYF. The CDR3 DNA is TGTGCCAGCAGCTGGGACGGCAGAAACACCATATATTTT.

This clone was recorded a few times. CDR3: CAWSSSPHTGELFF. The CDR3 DNA is TGTGCCTGGAGTTCTTCCCCGCACACCGGGGAGCTGTTTTTT. The chain couples TRBV30 to TRBJ2-2; no clear D gene. CDR1 and CDR2 from the germline V gene are GTSNPN and SVGIG (reference sequence). Trimming took 2 bases from V and 3 from J, leaving 10 bases between them. The CDR3 length is 14 residues.

This clone was counted a few times. The chain links TRBV9 to TRBJ2-1; 7 bases are shared with TRBD2. J was trimmed by 7 bases and V by 4 bases; bases with no gene match: 14. This CDR3 contains 16 residues. Germline assignment: CDR1 SGDLS and CDR2 YYNGEE. In nucleotides, the CDR3 is TGTGCCAGCAGCACCAAAGGACTAGACCTCCCTAATGAGCAGTTCTTC. Its translation is CASSTKGLDLPNEQFF.

CDR3 sequence: CATSTRQGAHGYTF. CDR3 DNA sequence: TGTGCCACCAGCACTCGACAGGGGGCACATGGCTACACCTTC. The chain links TRBV15 to TRBJ1-2; 10 bases are a match to TRBD1. CDR1 and CDR2 (germline): LNHNV, YYDKDF (reference sequence). J was trimmed by 6 bases and V by 4 bases; bases with no gene match: 5. This CDR3 comprises 14 residues. Full variable domain (outside the CDR3, taken from reference TRBV15 and TRBJ1-2): DAMVIQNPRYQVTQFGKPVTLSCSQTLNHNVMYWYQQKSSQAPKLLFHYYDKDFNNEADTPDNFQSRRPNTSFCFLDIRSPGLGDTAMYLCATSTRQGAHGYTFGSGTRLTVV.

V usage is TRBV7-8 and J usage is TRBJ2-7; TRBD1 agrees at 7 bases. The CDR3 length is 14 residues. The V segment lost 4 bases and the J segment 2 bases; nucleotides outside the gene matches: 5. The germline gives CDR1 SGHVS, CDR2 FQNEAQ. CDR3 in amino acids: CASSSGQRAYEQYF. The CDR3 nucleotides read TGTGCCAGCAGCTCGGGACAGAGAGCCTACGAGCAGTACTTC.

This clone appeared a single time. V gene TRBV29-1 combines with J gene TRBJ2-3; 8 bases are a match to TRBD1. The ends lost 8 bases at V and 6 bases at J; junction bases unmatched: 7. Germline V gives CDR1 SQVTM, CDR2 ANQGSEA. The CDR3 extends over 12 amino acids. CDR3 coding DNA: TGCAGCCACCAAACAGGGGGGGATACGCAGTATTTT. Residues: CSHQTGGDTQYF.

J is TRBJ2-7 and V is TRBV9; 7 bases line up with TRBD1. V gave up 3 bases and J gave up 3 bases; unmatched junction bases: 6. The germline V gene encodes CDR1 SGDLS and CDR2 YYNGEE. This CDR3 region has 14 residues. CDR3 sequence (DNA): TGTGCCAGCAGCGGACCGGGACAGAGCTACGAGCAGTACTTC. This sequence encodes CASSGPGQSYEQYF.

This chain uses TRBV4-2 with TRBJ1-4; possibly TRBD1 for D (5 bases). The length of the CDR3 is 14 residues. V lost 1 base to trimming and J lost 3 bases, with 6 bases between them. Germline CDR1 and CDR2: LGHNA and YNFKEQ. CDR3 residues: CASSQGTSNEKLFF. The CDR3 region has the DNA TGTGCCAGCAGCCAAGGGACATCTAATGAAAAACTGTTTTTT.

J is TRBJ1-2 and V is TRBV19; D call uncertain. The germline CDR1 and CDR2 sequences are LNHDA and SQIVND (reference sequence). The V gene lost 9 bases and the J gene lost 2 bases, with 10 bases spanning the gap. The CDR3 sequence is 12 residues long. CDR3 loop: CASSEANYGYTF. The CDR3 DNA reads as TGTGCCAGCTCAGAAGCGAACTATGGCTACACCTTC.

J is TRBJ2-3 and V is TRBV5-8, with 9 nucleotides matching TRBD2. Trimming at V came to 0 bases and at J to 4 bases, leaving 3 bases not matched to a gene. The CDR3 loop spans 15 amino acids. CDR1 SGHTS and CDR2 YDEGEE come from the germline V gene. The CDR3 DNA follows: TGTGCCAGCAGCTTGGGGGTAGCGGGGGCAGATACGCAGTATTTT. This gives the protein CASSLGVAGADTQYF.

CDR3 region: CASSLETGRNQPQHF. DNA for the CDR3: TGTGCCAGCAGCTTAGAGACAGGCCGCAATCAGCCCCAGCATTTT. This chain uses TRBV7-2 with TRBJ1-5; a weak D match, TRBD1 (6 bases). This CDR3 has 15 amino acids. Trimming took 1 base from V and 2 from J, leaving 9 bases between them. Germline CDR1 SGHTA, CDR2 FQGNSA.

The J gene is TRBJ1-4, the V gene TRBV12-5, with D uncertain. The V gene lost 5 bases and the J gene lost 1 base, with 14 bases spanning the gap. Germline CDR1 LGHNT, CDR2 FRNRAP. The CDR3 has 16 amino acids. The CDR3 sequence is CASGAPRGLTNEKLFF. The DNA for the CDR3 is TGTGCTAGTGGTGCACCCCGCGGTTTAACTAATGAAAAACTGTTTTTT.

The chain couples TRBV30 to TRBJ1-5; no clear D. CDR3 length: 14 amino acids. V was pared by 2 bases and J by 6 bases, with 14 bases between. CDR1 and CDR2 from the germline V gene are GTSNPN and SVGIG (reference sequence). CDR3 in DNA: TGTGCCTGGAGTACAAATCTGGTCGGTCAGCCCCAGCATTTT. It codes for CAWSTNLVGQPQHF.

The chain links TRBV5-1 to TRBJ2-7; D possibly matches TRBD1 or TRBD2 (5 bases each). The CDR3 extends over 14 amino acids. Germline values: CDR1 SGHRS, CDR2 YFSETQ. V was pared by 4 bases and J by 2 bases, with 13 bases between. The CDR3 region has the DNA TGCGCCAGCAGCCCGGACTTAGGGGCCTACGAGCAGTACTTC. This gives the protein CASSPDLGAYEQYF. The whole variable domain, remainder taken from reference TRBV5-1 and TRBJ2-7, is KAGVTQTPRYLIKTRGQQVTLSCSPISGHRSVSWYQQTPGQGLQFLFEYFSETQRNKGNFPGRFSGRQFSNSRSEMNVSTLELGDSALYLCASSPDLGAYEQYFGPGTRLTVT.

The chain employs TRBV19 and TRBJ1-5, with 12 bases identical to TRBD1. The CDR3 sequence is 16 residues long. Unmatched junction bases numbered 8, after V lost 5 bases and J lost 6 bases. Germline V gene data show CDR1 as LNHDA and CDR2 as SQIVND (reference sequence). This CDR3 is CASSSPGQGAGQPQHF. The CDR3 DNA follows: TGTGCCAGTAGTTCTCCGGGACAGGGGGCCGGTCAGCCCCAGCATTTT.

This chain connects TRBV2 to TRBJ2-3; 7 bases map to TRBD2. V shed 2 bases, J shed 4 bases, and the junction held 6 bases outside the gene matches. This CDR3 spans 15 amino acids. The V gene's germline CDR1 is SNHLY and CDR2 FYNNEI. The CDR3 region is CASSERAGRPDTQYF. The CDR3, as DNA: TGTGCCAGCAGTGAACGAGCGGGGCGGCCAGATACGCAGTATTTT. The full variable domain, completed using reference TRBV2 and TRBJ2-3, is EPEVTQTPSHQVTQMGQEVILRCVPISNHLYFYWYRQILGQKVEFLVSFYNNEISEKSEIFDDQFSVERPDGSNFTLKIRSTKLEDSAMYFCASSERAGRPDTQYFGPGTRLTVL.

This chain connects TRBV10-3 to TRBJ2-1, with TRBD2 matching over 12 bases. The J segment lost 7 bases and the V segment lost 6 bases, leaving 7 bases of the junction unmatched. CDR1 is ENHRY and CDR2 is SYGVKD in the germline V gene. This CDR3 has 15 amino acids. For the CDR3, the DNA is TGTGCCATCAGGGCGACTAGCGGGAGAATTAATGAGCAGTTCTTC. This gives the protein CAIRATSGRINEQFF.

The genes are TRBV20-1 and TRBJ2-1; the D gene is possibly TRBD2 (5 bases). CDR3 length: 18 residues. V lost 3 bases and J 6 bases, leaving 27 bases between the germline ends. The germline V gene has CDR1 DFQATT and CDR2 SNEGSKA (reference sequence). In DNA, the CDR3 is TGCAGTGCTAGTGGCGGGCCTCCAGATGGCGAGGGCGGCAATGAGCAGTTCTTC. It encodes CSASGGPPDGEGGNEQFF.

The gene calls are TRBV7-8 and TRBJ1-2; D not certain. This CDR3 is built from 16 residues. The germline CDR1 and CDR2 sequences are SGHVS and FQNEAQ. V was trimmed by 4 bases and J by 7 bases, leaving 22 bases between them. The CDR3, as DNA: TGTGCCAGCAGCTCCAGGCTCGGCTATTCCAGTGTTGGCTACACCTTC. This encodes CASSSRLGYSSVGYTF.